Ten or more counts support the clone carrying this T cell receptor (beta chain). What it recognizes is unknown. V was clipped by 0 bases and J by 4 bases, with 8 bases between them. The CDR3 runs to 14 residues. Looked up from germline, CDR1 is LGHDT and CDR2 is YNNKEL (reference sequence). Construction of TCR beta libraries relied on iRepertoire HTBI primers and on Arm-PCR targeting CDR3 regions. TCRdb itself ran the multiplex PCR reads through MiXCR, one entry per CDR3 protein. The table shows about 420,000 distinct CDR3 sequences, with 16% occurring only once. The data were obtained in a study of regulatory T cells in long-lasting Graves disease. Study-wide results and caveats: TRBV28, TRBJ1-2 and TRBJ2-5 were favored in persistent disease.

The time point here: newly diagnosed GD, antithyroid drugs for less than 3 months. Preparation of the TCR library used RNA extracted from PBMCs. These data were likewise used in another study, on T cells in Graves' hyperthyroidism and ophthalmopathy. That publication notes: Most thyroid clonotypes that were expanded above 0.001 also turned up in blood.

This TCR derives from a woman aged 18-29 years with Graves disease. The starting material was peripheral blood mononuclear cells (PBMCs), obtained at new diagnosis, from a patient treated with antithyroid drugs. This chain links TRBV3-1 with TRBJ2-3, with D uncertain. The CDR3 DNA reads as TGTGCCAGCAGCCAAGAGACGATGTCAGATACGCAGTATTTT. This codes for CASSQETMSDTQYF.